Included here is one TCR beta chain sequence, with context. Its antigen is not identified. The primer mix had 60 Vbeta and 13 Jbeta primers. TCRdb's copy holds only in-frame clones and misses some; the assay was immunoSEQ multiplex PCR. The data show around 190,000 clones, with over 65% seen just once and around 3.6% held by the top ten. Donors sampled were nominally healthy, though unrecorded immune exposures were likely. The record originates from a study of cytomegalovirus exposure and HLA in healthy donors. Study-wide findings and caveats: Several of the most significant clusters were apparently associated with common viral pathogens in a later analysis. Reported findings show TCR beta sequences accurately forecast HLA-A and HLA-B alleles in most subjects.

The germline V gene encodes CDR1 LNHDA and CDR2 SQIVND (reference sequence). Between the trimmed V and J ends, which lost 5 bases and 2 bases, there was a span of 11 bases. The CDR3 covers 14 residues. The sample taken for sequencing was PBMCs. The rearrangement links TRBV19 to TRBJ2-3, with TRBD1 as a possible D gene (5 bases). The receptor's source is a man in his forties in good health and CMV-seropositive. The CDR3 spells CASSGAAATDTQYF. The CDR3 nucleotides read TGTGCCAGTAGTGGGGCGGCTGCCACAGATACGCAGTATTTT.